Presented here are 20 T cell receptor beta chains from one specimen sequenced in a study of beta chain features in type 1 diabetes. Study-level points and caveats: Across all four CD4+ subsets, people with type 1 diabetes showed modestly shorter TCRB CDR3s.

cDNA synthesis used the whole RNA isolate, giving expressed TCRB sequences. Sequencing was performed with immunoSEQ multiplex PCR; in TCRdb, only in-frame clones are kept and a portion is missing. The data contain hundreds of thousands of clones, 13% to 15% of them singletons. No cognate antigen is known for these TCRs. What was sequenced was naive CD4+ T cells from blood. The receptors shown here come from a man in his thirties or forties with type 1 diabetes.

This clone appeared a few times. The CDR3 sequence is CASSPNNRGSGGELFF. CDR3 nucleotides: TGTGCCAGCAGTCCAAATAACAGGGGCTCCGGCGGGGAGCTGTTTTTT. V and J are TRBV7-3 and TRBJ2-2; TRBD1 matches at 7 bases. Germline-derived CDR1 and CDR2 are SGHTA and FQGTGA. The J segment lost 7 bases and the V segment lost 6 bases, leaving 14 bases of the junction unmatched. The CDR3 covers 16 residues.

This CDR3 is CASSSQGAMKTQYF. The CDR3 DNA reads as TGTGCCAGCAGCTCCCAGGGGGCAATGAAGACCCAGTACTTC. V gene TRBV11-2 combines with J gene TRBJ2-5; 8 nucleotides agree with TRBD1. CDR1 is SGHAT and CDR2 is FQNNGV in the germline V gene. The length of the CDR3 is 14 residues. The V and J ends lost 4 bases and 6 bases, in that order; junction bases with no gene match: 7.

The CDR3 is CASSRQPQETQYF. In DNA, the CDR3 is TGCGCCAGCAGCCGACAGCCGCAAGAGACCCAGTACTTC. The rearrangement uses TRBV5-1 and TRBJ2-5; tentatively, D is TRBD1 (5 bases). Between the trimmed V and J ends, which lost 4 bases and 2 bases, there was a span of 9 bases. Germline-derived CDR1 and CDR2 are SGHRS and YFSETQ. The CDR3 has 13 amino acids.

V is TRBV29-1 and J is TRBJ2-3, with D tentatively TRBD2 (6 bases). Trimming shortened V by 4 bases and J by 4 bases, and 12 bases separated the two germline ends. The CDR3 loop spans 13 amino acids. Germline V gene data show CDR1 as SQVTM and CDR2 as ANQGSEA. As DNA, the CDR3 is TGCAGCGTTGCTGTGCGGGGAGCAGATACGCAGTATTTT. It is translated as CSVAVRGADTQYF.

The chain employs TRBV5-4 and TRBJ2-1; 11 bases agree with TRBD1. V shed 2 bases and J 9 bases; nucleotides not matched to a gene: 7. The CDR3 sequence is 15 residues long. Germline V lookup: CDR1 SGHNT, CDR2 YYREEE (reference sequence). CDR3 sequence (DNA): TGTGCCAGCAGCTTCCCGGACAGGGGGCAGGGTGAGCAGTTCTTC. It specifies CASSFPDRGQGEQFF.

This clone was detected a few times. This chain connects TRBV4-3 to TRBJ2-7, with 7 nucleotides matching TRBD2. There are 16 residues in the CDR3. Germline CDR1 reads LGHNA; CDR2 reads YSLEER. Unmatched junction bases numbered 7, after V lost 0 bases and J lost 2 bases. CDR3 bases: TGCGCCAGCAGCCAAGAGCTAGCGGCCATGACCTACGAGCAGTACTTC. Translated: CASSQELAAMTYEQYF.

This clone was observed a few times. CDR3 sequence: CASSFRRTGGFDTQYF. The CDR3 bases are TGTGCCAGCAGTTTTAGGAGGACAGGGGGCTTCGATACGCAGTATTTT. This sequence joins TRBV27 and TRBJ2-3; 11 bases are shared with TRBD1. Germline V gene lookup returns CDR1 MNHEY and CDR2 SMNVEV (reference sequence). The CDR3 length is 16 residues. The V segment lost 3 bases and the J segment 6 bases; nucleotides outside the gene matches: 8.

The rearrangement links TRBV18 to TRBJ2-7, with D perhaps matching TRBD2 (6 bases). Germline loops: CDR1 KGHSH, CDR2 LQKENI. V shed 4 bases and J shed 5 bases, with 18 bases lying between them. The CDR3 runs 15 residues. This CDR3 is CASSRLELAINEQYF. For the CDR3, the DNA is TGTGCCAGCTCACGACTGGAGCTAGCGATAAACGAGCAGTACTTC.

This clone was observed a few times. V gene TRBV6-5 combines with J gene TRBJ1-2, with D possibly matching TRBD1 (5 bases). Trimming took 5 bases from V and 1 from J, leaving 8 bases between them. This CDR3 has 13 residues. CDR1 is MNHEY, CDR2 SVGAGI, per germline. CDR3 sequence: CASSTGRNYGYTF. In DNA form, the CDR3 reads TGTGCCAGCAGTACAGGACGTAACTATGGCTACACCTTC.

The gene calls are TRBV18 and TRBJ2-1, with D perhaps matching TRBD2 (5 bases). Trimming cost V 5 bases and J 5 bases, with 13 bases left between them. The CDR3 length is 14 residues. CDR1 KGHSH and CDR2 LQKENI come from the germline V gene. DNA for the CDR3: TGTGCCAGCTCAGAGCGGACTTCCAACAATGAGCAGTTCTTC. Translation gives CASSERTSNNEQFF.

This clone was observed a handful of times. This chain links TRBV11-2 with TRBJ2-1; D is possibly TRBD2 (6 bases). The CDR3 is 11 residues long. Germline-derived CDR1 and CDR2 are SGHAT and FQNNGV. The CDR3 bases are TGTGCGGGGGGAAGCGGCAATGAGCAGTTCTTC. It yields the protein CAGGSGNEQFF.

The genes are TRBV7-9 and TRBJ2-5; 10 bases map to TRBD1. Germline V gene lookup returns CDR1 SEHNR and CDR2 FQNEAQ (reference sequence). Losses at the gene ends were 0 bases for V and 4 bases for J; bases not matched to a gene: 5. The CDR3 covers 16 residues. CDR3 bases: TGTGCCAGCAGCTTAGCCGCGACAGGGGGCCGAGAGACCCAGTACTTC. Translation gives CASSLAATGGRETQYF.

This rearrangement joins TRBV9 to TRBJ2-4, with D maybe TRBD1 (5 bases). The CDR3 is 19 amino acids. The germline gives CDR1 SGDLS, CDR2 YYNGEE. V was shortened by 4 bases and J by 4 bases, with 27 bases between the two germline ends. The CDR3 is CASSLRQHFNQRLKNIQYF. Here the CDR3 DNA reads TGTGCCAGCAGCCTACGACAGCATTTTAATCAGAGGTTAAAAAACATTCAGTACTTC.

The genes are TRBV6-5 and TRBJ2-2, with D perhaps matching TRBD2 (6 bases). The CDR3 loop spans 14 amino acids. With 8 bases removed from V and 2 bases from J, the gap between germline ends came to 12 bases. Germline V gives CDR1 MNHEY, CDR2 SVGAGI. The CDR3 DNA sequence: TGTGCCAGCTACTTGGGGGGAAACACCGGGGAGCTGTTTTTT. It is translated as CASYLGGNTGELFF.

This clone was counted only a few times. The chain uses TRBV28 and TRBJ2-7, with 15 bases identical to TRBD2. With 4 bases clipped from V and 12 bases from J, the junction kept 7 bases outside the gene matches. This CDR3 comprises 14 residues. Germline CDR1 and CDR2: MDHEN and SYDVKM. The DNA of the CDR3 is TGTGCCAGCAGTTCCGGGACTAGCGGGAGGACGACGTACTTC. Translation: CASSSGTSGRTTYF.

This clone was seen a few times. The rearrangement uses TRBV27 and TRBJ1-2; D gene uncertain. Between the trimmed V and J ends, which lost 6 bases and 9 bases, there was a span of 29 bases. Germline V gene sequence: CDR1 MNHEY, CDR2 SMNVEV (reference sequence). CDR3 length: 17 residues. This CDR3 reads CASSHLGRQAGMVSYTF. The CDR3 DNA is TGTGCCAGCAGCCACTTGGGCCGCCAGGCAGGAATGGTGAGCTACACCTTC.

The chain links TRBV5-1 to TRBJ2-2, with 9 nucleotides matching TRBD1. Germline trimming cut 5 bases from V and 1 base from J; bases unmatched to any gene: 6. The CDR3 runs 16 residues. Germline lookup yields CDR1 SGHRS and CDR2 YFSETQ. CDR3 nucleotides: TGCGCCAGCAGGTTTCCGGGACAGGGGAACACCGGGGAGCTGTTTTTT. Residues: CASRFPGQGNTGELFF.

This clone was recorded a few times. J is TRBJ2-1 and V is TRBV29-1; a possible D gene is TRBD2 (7 bases). Germline CDR1 SQVTM, CDR2 ANQGSEA. Trimming left V 6 bases short and J 2 bases short, with 14 bases between. The CDR3 covers 14 residues. CDR3 protein: CSVTGRVTYNEQFF. The CDR3, as DNA: TGCAGCGTCACAGGGAGGGTGACCTACAATGAGCAGTTCTTC.

The sample holds a few counts of this clone. V gene TRBV18 combines with J gene TRBJ2-7; 8 bases map to TRBD1. Germline V gene lookup returns CDR1 KGHSH and CDR2 LQKENI. V lost 6 bases, J lost 1 base, and 17 bases stayed unmatched. The CDR3 consists of 18 residues. The CDR3 nucleotides are TGTGCCAGCTCTCCTTTCGAACTGACAGGGGTTTCGTCCTACGAGCAGTACTTC. It encodes CASSPFELTGVSSYEQYF.

The V gene is TRBV30, the J gene TRBJ2-1; 7 bases are a match to TRBD2. Germline CDR1 GTSNPN, CDR2 SVGIG (reference sequence). There are 15 residues in the CDR3. V dropped 5 bases and J dropped 3; count of bases not matched to a gene: 10. DNA of the CDR3: TGTGCCTGGGTTCGAATAGCGGGTAGCTACAATGAGCAGTTCTTC. This codes for CAWVRIAGSYNEQFF.